Detailed here is one T cell receptor beta chain. Its binding antigen is unknown. No much larger clonotype is one base removed from it; base qualities were not supplied. This record comes from a study of CD8+ T cells in alopecia areata (dated by TCRdb to between 2017 and 2018). Regarding the complete study: Treated patients were enrolled in an open-label pilot trial of oral tofacitinib at 5 to 10 mg twice daily for moderate-to-severe alopecia areata. Clonality in the scalp was compared among normal scalp (n=4), patchy alopecia areata scalp (n=8), and alopecia totalis/universalis scalp (n=8). The RNA source kit depended on sample type: the PAXgene miRNA kit for fixed scalp, the miRNeasy kit for PBMCs, and the RNeasy kit for mouse skin. Biopsies were taken from tofacitinib-treated patients at baseline and again at 4 and 24 weeks into treatment, and several of those patients also had a later scalp biopsy. Patients stayed on tofacitinib for 6 to 18 months and then had 6 months of follow-up off drug so that delayed response and recurrence could be assessed. In humans, TCRbeta sequencing was performed on scalp tissue and on sorted CD4+ and CD8+ peripheral blood T cells from healthy controls and from patients with patchy or totalis/universalis alopecia areata. In both human patients and the C3H/HeJ mouse model, the study applied high-throughput TCRbeta sequencing to look at T cell clonal expansion in alopecia areata. For the treated patients, the SALT score, which quantifies what percentage of scalp surface area is affected, served as the measure of disease severity. TCRbeta CDR3 regions were amplified by immunoSEQ multiplex PCR with 35 Vbeta forward and 13 Jbeta reverse primers.

This sample's time point label indicates: about 4 weeks on oral tofacitinib. This specimen's treatment or condition label, interpreted: oral pan-JAK inhibitor, 5-10 mg twice daily. Peripheral blood and lesional scalp punch biopsies were obtained from patients with alopecia areata. After PBMCs were isolated by density centrifugation and stained for CD3, CD4 and CD8, a FACSAria was used to sort CD4+ and CD8+ T cells. Study-wide findings and limitations: The treated cohort was small, with a single nonresponder, so links between baseline CD8+ expansion and response need larger studies. Unlike mouse skin, which is dominated by gammadelta T cells, normal human skin has resident alphabeta T cells that are also sequenced, and this complicates analysis of the scalp TCR repertoire. Many expanded lesional clones persisted in scalp and blood during tofacitinib treatment, which may partly explain relapse after stopping treatment. Scalp clonality and the number of expanded CD8+ clones among the top 100 scalp clones were significantly decreased by tofacitinib. Shared TCR sequences between patients were less evident than in mice, which may be partly attributable to HLA diversity in the patient population. Compared with normal scalp, lesional scalp, particularly in alopecia totalis/universalis, had higher clonality and more expanded CD8+ clones, which suggests antigenic drive.

Receptors were amplified or captured by the immunoSEQ multiplex PCR assay. To provide template for TCR sequencing, every sample had RNA extracted and reverse transcribed into cDNA. First-strand cDNA was synthesized using SuperScript III with a 2:1 mix of oligo-dT and random hexamers. A synthetic immune receptor repertoire was used to gauge amplification bias, and whatever bias remained was removed computationally. In the paper's pipeline: Raw reads were preprocessed to remove errors, and CDR3 was defined according to IMGT conventions as the region from the conserved cysteine to phenylalanine. Clonality was calculated as 1 minus Shannon entropy normalized by log2 of the number of productive unique TCRs. CD4 or CD8 identity of scalp clones was inferred by cross-referencing scalp TCRbeta sequences with sorted blood CD4 and CD8 repertoires. TCRdb took this table from immuneACCESS and kept in-frame rearrangements with V and J called. Such tables lack part of the clones; where checked against another copy, unresolved V genes explain under half of the gap, and the rest is unexplained. Clone size and the V and J calls come from that table; the DNA yielded D and trimming. This sample has 120,000 to 150,000 clones in its table, and approximately 80% of those were observed once. The top ten constitute just under 25% of the sample.

Here the sequenced sample was CD8+ T cells sorted from blood, taken at week 4, from a patient treated with tofacitinib. The receptor comes from a human donor with alopecia areata.

The CDR3 sequence is CASSQERGMEATQYF. The nucleotide sequence reads TGTGCCAGCAGCCAAGAGCGAGGTATGGAGGCAACGCAGTATTTT. This chain is built from TRBV14 and TRBJ2-3; possibly the D gene is TRBD2, per 5 matching bases. Looking up the germline V gene yields CDR1 SGHDN and CDR2 FVKESK. Trimming costs V 0 bases and J 9 bases, and their ends lie 16 bases apart. The CDR3 contains 15 residues, cysteine and phenylalanine counted. Only the CDR3 region is kept as DNA, spanning 45 bases read in frame from base 1.